Shown below are 7 T cell receptor beta chains from a single sample sequenced in a study of response to subunit inactivated influenza vaccine. MiXCR, run by TCRdb on the RT-PCR reads, gives a single entry per CDR3 protein. The table includes around 190,000 distinct CDR3 sequences, roughly 8.7% detected once. Material: non-naive T cells sorted from PBMCs, obtained on the day of vaccination. The origin of the receptors is a man between 45 and 60 years old who received an inactivated influenza vaccine.

The CDR3 nucleotides are TGCAGTGCTCCCCCCGGGACAGGGCTAGATCAGCCCCAGCATTTT. Translating gives CSAPPGTGLDQPQHF. The V gene is TRBV20-1, the J gene TRBJ1-5, with TRBD1 identical over 9 bases. The CDR3 covers 15 residues. With 5 bases clipped from V and 5 bases from J, the junction kept 10 bases outside the gene matches. Germline V lookup: CDR1 DFQATT, CDR2 SNEGSKA (reference sequence).

This clonotype showed up many times. The chain has TRBV12-3 or TRBV12-4 and TRBJ2-1; no firm D call. The germline V and J ends were trimmed by 7 bases and 3 bases, with 4 bases remaining between them. CDR3 length: 11 amino acids. CDR3 protein: CASTLYNEQFF. The CDR3 coding sequence is TGTGCCAGCACCCTCTACAATGAGCAGTTCTTC.

This clonotype came up a few times. The V and J genes are TRBV7-2 and TRBJ2-5; 9 bases match TRBD1. Germline trimming cut 5 bases from V and 5 bases from J; bases unmatched to any gene: 9. CDR3 size: 15 residues. Looked up from germline, CDR1 is SGHTA and CDR2 is FQGNSA. CDR3 in amino acids: CASSTQQGAHETQYF. The CDR3 nucleotides read TGTGCCAGCAGCACCCAACAGGGGGCGCATGAGACCCAGTACTTC.

The rearrangement joins TRBV19 to TRBJ2-7; D perhaps matches TRBD2 (5 bases). The CDR3 runs 16 residues. Trimming removed 3 bases at V and 2 bases at J, with 17 bases between. The germline V gene has CDR1 LNHDA and CDR2 SQIVND (reference sequence). The CDR3 spells CASSMGSGSSAYEQYF. For the CDR3, the DNA is TGTGCCAGTAGTATGGGGAGTGGGTCTTCGGCCTACGAGCAGTACTTC.

This clonotype was observed many times. The chain has TRBV5-1 and TRBJ2-1; 8 bases line up with TRBD1. The CDR3 spans 15 residues. Germline trimming cut 3 bases from V and 8 bases from J; bases unmatched to any gene: 10. Germline CDR1 SGHRS, CDR2 YFSETQ. The CDR3 sequence: CASSSRTGQEDEQFF. Here the CDR3 DNA reads TGCGCCAGCAGCTCCCGGACAGGGCAGGAAGATGAGCAGTTCTTC.

The J gene is TRBJ2-3, the V gene TRBV6-2 or TRBV6-3; 10 bases match TRBD2. The CDR3 totals 21 residues. V was clipped by 2 bases and J by 1 base; unmatched bases: 18. CDR1 and CDR2 from the germline V gene are MNHEY and SVGEGT. The CDR3 loop is CASSYITPGVAGGPRTDTQYF. Written as DNA, the CDR3 is TGTGCCAGCAGTTACATCACCCCCGGGGTAGCGGGGGGCCCTCGCACAGATACGCAGTATTTT.

This clonotype has just a few counts. This chain uses TRBV11-3 with TRBJ2-1; 7 bases align to TRBD1. V lost 2 bases, J lost 1 base, and 5 bases stayed unmatched. The CDR3 runs to 16 residues. The germline CDR1 and CDR2 sequences are SGHNT and YENEEA. CDR3 residues: CASSLNDRVSYNEQFF. In nucleotides, the CDR3 is TGTGCCAGCAGCTTAAATGACAGGGTATCCTACAATGAGCAGTTCTTC.